The 9 T cell receptor beta chains below all came from one sample that was sequenced in a study of blood T cells in healthy people across ages. A second PCR, run for 7 to 11 cycles, used a sample-barcoded 5' primer plus a J-beta primer mix. MiXCR was run by TCRdb on the 5' RACE reads, yielding one entry per CDR3 protein. This table has around 1.1 million distinct CDR3 sequences, roughly two fifths appearing once. The sequenced sample was blood. These receptors originate from a man between 18 and 35 years old in good health.

The rearrangement joins TRBV30 to TRBJ2-1; 8 bases are shared with TRBD2. With 2 bases clipped from V and 3 bases from J, the junction kept 3 bases outside the gene matches. Germline V CDR1 and CDR2: GTSNPN, SVGIG (reference sequence). The CDR3 loop spans 14 amino acids. The CDR3 DNA is TGTGCCTGGAGTACCGGGGGGGGCTACAATGAGCAGTTCTTC. It yields the protein CAWSTGGGYNEQFF.

The V call is TRBV9, the J call TRBJ1-1; tentatively, D is TRBD1 (6 bases). Trimming pared 3 bases from V and 0 bases from J, leaving 18 bases between. This CDR3 comprises 17 residues. CDR1 is SGDLS, CDR2 YYNGEE, per germline. CDR3 residues: CASSEGGVVSVNTEAFF. The DNA for the CDR3 is TGTGCCAGCAGCGAGGGGGGGGTTGTGTCGGTGAACACTGAAGCTTTCTTT.

This clonotype was detected only a few times. The chain employs TRBV3-1 and TRBJ2-7; D may be TRBD2 (7 bases). The CDR3 is made up of 17 amino acids. The germline V and J ends were trimmed by 0 bases and 7 bases, with 22 bases remaining between them. Germline CDR1 reads LGHDT; CDR2 reads YNNKEL (reference sequence). The CDR3 spells CASSQERGGPNYNEQYF. CDR3 nucleotide sequence: TGTGCCAGCAGCCAAGAAAGGGGGGGGCCGAATTATAATGAGCAGTACTTC.

The chain employs TRBV20-1 and TRBJ1-4; 9 bases are shared with TRBD1. The germline CDR1 and CDR2 sequences are DFQATT and SNEGSKA (reference sequence). The CDR3 runs to 14 residues. The V and J ends lost 5 bases and 7 bases, in that order; junction bases with no gene match: 8. The CDR3 DNA reads as TGCAGTGCTCTCCCGGGACAGGGCGGTGAAAAACTGTTTTTT. Translated: CSALPGQGGEKLFF.

The chain is built from TRBV14 and TRBJ1-2; maybe TRBD1 (6 bases). V was clipped by 1 base and J by 2 bases, with 14 bases between them. The germline gives CDR1 SGHDN, CDR2 FVKESK. There are 16 residues in the CDR3. The CDR3 reads CASSQGSRRGNYGYTF. The CDR3 region has the DNA TGTGCCAGCAGCCAAGGGTCCCGCAGGGGCAACTATGGCTACACCTTC.

The chain carries TRBV4-2 and TRBJ2-1; D tentatively reads TRBD1 or TRBD2 (5 bases each). Trimming stripped 5 bases from V and 9 bases from J, with 23 bases between. This CDR3 region has 16 residues. The germline V gene has CDR1 LGHNA and CDR2 YNFKEQ. The CDR3 nucleotides are TGTGCCAGCAGCTCCCTCCGGGACGGCCTGCAGGGTGAGCAGTTCTTC. It is translated as CASSSLRDGLQGEQFF.

The count of this clonotype is one. The chain links TRBV6-2 or TRBV6-3 to TRBJ2-5; weak D call: TRBD2 (6 bases). The CDR3 extends over 13 amino acids. V shed 6 bases and J shed 9 bases, with 17 bases lying between them. CDR1 and CDR2 (germline): MNHEY, SVGEGT. In nucleotides, the CDR3 is TGTGCCAGCAGCGCAAATGTACGGGGGTCCCAGTACTTC. This encodes CASSANVRGSQYF.

The rearrangement uses TRBV25-1 and TRBJ1-2; possibly TRBD1 for D (6 bases). V lost 6 bases and J lost 0, with 14 bases in between. Looked up from germline, CDR1 is MGHDK and CDR2 is SYGVNS. The CDR3 has 15 amino acids. CDR3 coding DNA: TGTGCCAGCAGGGGGGCGGGTAGATCTAACTATGGCTACACCTTC. Residues: CASRGAGRSNYGYTF.

The chain has TRBV7-9 and TRBJ2-5, with unresolved D. The J call may be faulty, since TRBJ2-7 better matches the DNA end. This CDR3 is built from 15 residues. CDR1 SEHNR and CDR2 FQNEAQ come from the germline V gene (reference sequence). The CDR3 loop reads CASSKRVGSAYEQYF. CDR3 DNA sequence: TGTGCCAGCAGCAAGAGAGTCGGGTCTGCATACGAGCAGTACTTC.